The present entry profiles one TCR beta chain with its context. The antigen is unknown. Method: immunoSEQ multiplex PCR; TCRdb's copy keeps in-frame clones and lacks some. The table records roughly 700,000 clones, more than 70% of them present only once. These data come from a study of Ad26.COV2.S vaccination and SARS-CoV-2 variants. Whole-study results and caveats: Placebo recipients showed lower spike-specific TCR breadth than vaccinees.

Treatment reported: 15 to 20 received Ad26.COV2.S at low or high dose, single or two shots; a few received placebo; per-sample allocation not given. Sampling occurred on day 63 after the first vaccine or placebo injection. The CDR3 runs to 14 residues. The germline V and J ends were trimmed by 0 bases and 8 bases, with 16 bases remaining between them. Germline values: CDR1 GTSNPN, CDR2 SVGIG (reference sequence). The starting material was peripheral blood, obtained in a trial of Ad26.COV2.S vaccine versus placebo. The clonotype comes from a person between 18 and 60 years old who received the Ad26.COV2.S COVID-19 vaccine or a placebo. The chain is built from TRBV30 and TRBJ1-2; D not resolved. CDR3 sequence: CAWSVMVGVWGYTF. CDR3 in DNA: TGTGCCTGGAGTGTGATGGTCGGGGTGTGGGGCTACACCTTC.